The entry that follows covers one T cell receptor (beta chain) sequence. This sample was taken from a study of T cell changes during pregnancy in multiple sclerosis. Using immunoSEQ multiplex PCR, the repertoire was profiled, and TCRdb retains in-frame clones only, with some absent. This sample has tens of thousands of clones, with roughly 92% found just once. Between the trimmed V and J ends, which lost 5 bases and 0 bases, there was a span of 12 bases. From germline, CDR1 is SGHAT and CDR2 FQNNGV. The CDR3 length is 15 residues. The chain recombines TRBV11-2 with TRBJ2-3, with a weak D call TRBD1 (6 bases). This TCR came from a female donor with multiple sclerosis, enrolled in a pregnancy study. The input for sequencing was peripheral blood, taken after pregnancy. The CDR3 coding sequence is TGTGCCAGCAGCCCCAGGGGTCCTAGCACAGATACGCAGTATTTT. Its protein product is CASSPRGPSTDTQYF.